A selection of T cell receptor beta chains follows, all from one sample in a study of tumor-infiltrating lymphocytes in primary liver carcinoma. MiXCR, applied by TCRdb to the multiplex PCR reads, yields one record per CDR3 protein. The sample shows 100,000 to 120,000 distinct CDR3 sequences, about four fifths of them seen only once. The sample consisted of liver tumor tissue from sampling region 3. The receptors originated from a man aged 40-49 years with primary liver carcinoma and hepatitis B virus infection. The CDR3 runs from the conserved cysteine through the conserved F or W. The D gene is left open where the match is weak. Clone size appears in some rows only: once, few, many, or a class for an expanded clone.

TRBJ1-1,TRBV5-1,TRBD1,.,TGCGCCAGCAGCGCCTTGACAGGGAGCAACATTGAAGCTTTCTTT,CASSALTGSNIEAFF
TRBJ2-5,TRBV29-1,.,.,TGCAGCCTTGAATCCGCGGCGGGTAGATTGGAGACCCAATACTTC,CSLESAAGRLETQYF
TRBJ2-7,TRBV6-1,.,.,TGTGCCAGCAGTGGGTGGACTAACGTGATCTTC,CASSGWTNVIF
TRBJ2-5,TRBV29-1,TRBD2,.,TGCATCATTGAAGGGACTAGGAAGGAGACCCAGTACTTC,CIIEGTRKETQYF
TRBJ2-7,TRBV4-3,.,.,TGCACCGGCAGCCAAGATAGGGGGACGGGAGACGAGCAGTACTTC,CTGSQDRGTGDEQYF
TRBJ1-3,TRBV4-3,TRBD1,.,TGTGCTAGCTGCCAAGCCGCGACAGGGGGTGGAAACACTATATATTTT,CASCQAATGGGNTIYF
TRBJ2-1,TRBV6-1,.,.,TGTGCCAGCATCCTCCTCGTGGAAGGCGGGGAGCACTTCTTC,CASILLVEGGEHFF
TRBJ2-6,TRBV12-3/TRBV12-4,.,.,TGTGCCAGCAGTAACACAGGGTCTGGGGCCAACGTCCTGACTTTC,CASSNTGSGANVLTF
TRBJ2-7,TRBV28,TRBD2,.,TGTGCCAACAGTTCAGCGGGAGTCTCCTACGAGCAGTACTTC,CANSSAGVSYEQYF
TRBJ2-5,TRBV7-8,TRBD1,many,TGTGCCAGCAGCCCCCGGACAGGCTCGAAAGAGACCCAGTACTTC,CASSPRTGSKETQYF
TRBJ1-1,TRBV4-3,.,.,TGCGCCAGTAGGCCTGTGGGCGGGGGAATGAACACTGAAGCTTTCTTT,CASRPVGGGMNTEAFF
TRBJ2-5,TRBV29-1,.,.,TGCAGCGTTGAGGGACCCGGAAGGCTCCAAGAGAGCCAGTACTTC,CSVEGPGRLQESQYF
TRBJ2-3,TRBV14,.,once,TGTGTCAGCAGCCTAAGCTGCTCAGATACGCAGTATTTT,CVSSLSCSDTQYF
TRBJ1-2,TRBV11-2,.,many,TGTGCCAGCAGCTTAGATGGGACGGCCTATGGCTACACCTTC,CASSLDGTAYGYTF
TRBJ2-5,TRBV11-1,TRBD2,.,TGTGCCAGCAGCTTTCCCGGGACTAGCGGGAGTTGGGCAGAGACCCAGTACTTC,CASSFPGTSGSWAETQYF
TRBJ2-5,TRBV6-2/TRBV6-3,.,.,TGTGCCAGTCAAAAAGGAGAGACCCAGTACTTC,CASQKGETQYF
TRBJ1-5,TRBV10-3,TRBD1,.,TGTGCCATCAGACCCACAGGGGGTAATCAGCCCCGGCATTTT,CAIRPTGGNQPRHF
TRBJ1-3,TRBV29-1,.,few,TGCGGGACTGACAGCTCTGGAGACACCATATATTTT,CGTDSSGDTIYF
TRBJ2-1,TRBV6-1,.,.,TGTGCCAGGACCCCTTATCTTAGCGGCGGCCACAATGAGCAGTTCTTC,CARTPYLSGGHNEQFF
TRBJ1-6,TRBV4-3,TRBD1,.,TGCGCCGGCAGCTTCTGGAACAGGGGAAGGAATTCACCCCTCCACTTT,CAGSFWNRGRNSPLHF
TRBJ2-7,TRBV5-6,TRBD2,once,TGTGTCAGCAGCTCCGGGACTAGCGGCCTCGGGCAATACTTC,CVSSSGTSGLGQYF
TRBJ2-1,TRBV29-1,TRBD2,.,TGCAGCATTGGACTAGCAGGAGTGTTCTACAATGAGCAGTTCTTC,CSIGLAGVFYNEQFF
TRBJ2-3,TRBV20-1,.,.,TGCAGTGCCCCCTGGGACCCCCATCGTACGCAGTATTTT,CSAPWDPHRTQYF
TRBJ1-1,TRBV6-2/TRBV6-3,.,.,TGTGTCAGTAGTCCCAAGAGGCTTTTTACCGAAATGAACACTGAAGCTTTCTTT,CVSSPKRLFTEMNTEAFF
TRBJ1-1,TRBV28,.,.,TGTGCCAGCAGTTTAGGACAGAGGAACACTGAAGCTTTCTTT,CASSLGQRNTEAFF
TRBJ2-3,TRBV29-1,TRBD1,.,TGCAGTGTTTCCGGGACAGGGGCGTTAGATACACAGTATTTT,CSVSGTGALDTQYF
TRBJ2-2,TRBV12-3/TRBV12-4,.,.,TGTGCCAGCAGTTTTGGGGGGATGGAGGACACCGGAGAGCTGTTTTTT,CASSFGGMEDTGELFF
TRBJ2-7,TRBV6-2/TRBV6-3,TRBD1,.,TGTGCCTGTGGCGGACAGGGCGAGCAGTACTTC,CACGGQGEQYF
TRBJ2-2,TRBV29-1,TRBD2,.,TGTAGCGTTGGTACTAGCGCTGCGAACACCGGGGAGCTGGTTTTT,CSVGTSAANTGELVF
TRBJ1-5,TRBV20-1,.,.,TGCAGTGCCCCGGGCCGGGGTCAGCCCCAGCATTTT,CSAPGRGQPQHF
TRBJ2-7,TRBV6-2/TRBV6-3,TRBD1,.,TGTGTCAGCAGTAACCTCGGACAGGACAGCTCCGAGCAGTACTTC,CVSSNLGQDSSEQYF
TRBJ2-1,TRBV30,TRBD2,once,TGTGCATGGAGTGAGGGGTCTAGCGGGGTAAATGAGCATTTCTTC,CAWSEGSSGVNEHFF
TRBJ1-2,TRBV11-1,.,.,TGTGCCAGTAGCTCTAACCCAGAGGGAGGCTATACCTTC,CASSSNPEGGYTF
TRBJ2-1,TRBV24-1,.,.,TGTGCCACCAGTGAATTTCAAGGCGAGCAGTCCTTC,CATSEFQGEQSF
TRBJ2-7,TRBV5-1,.,.,TGCGCCAGCAGCTCGGTAGACGCAGCCTCCTACGAGCAGTACTTC,CASSSVDAASYEQYF
TRBJ1-1,TRBV6-5,.,.,TGTGCCAGCAGTTGCTCGGTCGGTGTAATGAACACTGAAGCTTTCTTT,CASSCSVGVMNTEAFF
TRBJ2-5,TRBV5-4,.,.,TGTGCCAACAGCTTGAACGGGGACGGTCGAGAGACCCAGTACTTC,CANSLNGDGRETQYF
TRBJ2-5,TRBV13,.,.,TGTGCCAGCAGCACGACCAATACGGAGACGCAGTACTTC,CASSTTNTETQYF
TRBJ1-2,TRBV5-1,TRBD1,many,TGCGCCAGCAGGCCCGACAGGGGTGACTACACCTTC,CASRPDRGDYTF
TRBJ2-3,TRBV14,.,.,TGTGTCAGCAGCCGAGGATATACATATACGCCGTATTTT,CVSSRGYTYTPYF
TRBJ2-5,TRBV12-3/TRBV12-4,.,many,TGTGCCAGCAGTACCACACAGGGAGGAGAGACCCAGTACTTC,CASSTTQGGETQYF
TRBJ1-2,TRBV28,.,many,TGTGCCAGCACCACCGGTGGCCATCCCGGCTACACCTTC,CASTTGGHPGYTF
TRBJ2-2,TRBV29-1,.,.,TGCAGCGTTGGGACTAACGAGGCGAACACCGGGGAGCTGTGTTTC,CSVGTNEANTGELCF
TRBJ2-1,TRBV14,.,.,TGTGCCAGCAGTGTCGTAGCGGAATGGGTAAACAATGAGCATTTCTTC,CASSVVAEWVNNEHFF
TRBJ2-3,TRBV5-1,.,once,TGCGCCAGCAGACTTTTAAGGGGCGGCCCTGCGCTGCCTAGCACAGATACGCTGTATTTT,CASRLLRGGPALPSTDTLYF
TRBJ2-2,TRBV5-1,.,once,TGCGCTAGCAGTCGCGCTATCACCGGGGAGCTGTTTTTT,CASSRAITGELFF
TRBJ2-1,TRBV9,.,few,TGTGCCAGCAGCGTAGGGTACAATGAGCAGTTCTTC,CASSVGYNEQFF
TRBJ2-1,TRBV14,.,.,TGTGCCAGCAGCCAAGCTGGCAGGGTTGGGGAGCAGTTCTTC,CASSQAGRVGEQFF
TRBJ2-3,TRBV6-2/TRBV6-3,.,.,TGTGCCAGCAGTTACTCGTCCCGGGACATCACAGATACGCAATATTTT,CASSYSSRDITDTQYF
TRBJ2-1,TRBV20-1,.,.,TGCAGTGCGTCGGGACTCCGGGATGAGCAGTTCTTC,CSASGLRDEQFF
TRBJ2-1,TRBV12-3/TRBV12-4,.,.,TGTGTCAGCAGTCGGAGGGATGGGCGCTCCTACAATGAGCAGTTCTTC,CVSSRRDGRSYNEQFF
TRBJ1-4,TRBV6-1,.,.,TGTGCCAGCAGTAAGAACATGGAGAGTGAAAAACTGTTTTTT,CASSKNMESEKLFF